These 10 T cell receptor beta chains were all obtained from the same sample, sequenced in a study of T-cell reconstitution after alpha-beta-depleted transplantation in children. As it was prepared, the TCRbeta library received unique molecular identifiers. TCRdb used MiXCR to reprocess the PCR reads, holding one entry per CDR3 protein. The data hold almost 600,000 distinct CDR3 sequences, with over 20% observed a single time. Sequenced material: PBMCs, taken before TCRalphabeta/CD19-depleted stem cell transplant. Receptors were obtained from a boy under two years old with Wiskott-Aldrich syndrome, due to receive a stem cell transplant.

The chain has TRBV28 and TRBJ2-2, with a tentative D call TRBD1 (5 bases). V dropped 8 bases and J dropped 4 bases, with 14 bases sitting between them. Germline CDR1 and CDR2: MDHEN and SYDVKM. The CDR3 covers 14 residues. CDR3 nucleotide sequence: TGTGCCAGCTACCCCAGGGCACGCACCGGGGAGCTGTTTTTT. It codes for CASYPRARTGELFF.

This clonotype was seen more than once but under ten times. The CDR3 loop reads CASSLDFRTGTYEQYF. The CDR3 DNA is TGCGCCAGCAGCCTAGATTTTAGGACGGGCACCTACGAGCAGTACTTC. J is TRBJ2-7 and V is TRBV5-1, with D uncertain. The CDR3 is 16 residues long. Germline V lookup: CDR1 SGHRS, CDR2 YFSETQ. The germline V and J ends were trimmed by 4 bases and 2 bases, with 19 bases remaining between them.

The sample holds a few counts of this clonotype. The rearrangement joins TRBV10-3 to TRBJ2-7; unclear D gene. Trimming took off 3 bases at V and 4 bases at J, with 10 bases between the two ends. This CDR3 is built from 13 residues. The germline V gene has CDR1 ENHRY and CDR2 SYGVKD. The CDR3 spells CAISDVGYYEQYF. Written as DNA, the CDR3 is TGTGCCATCAGTGATGTGGGATATTACGAGCAGTACTTC.

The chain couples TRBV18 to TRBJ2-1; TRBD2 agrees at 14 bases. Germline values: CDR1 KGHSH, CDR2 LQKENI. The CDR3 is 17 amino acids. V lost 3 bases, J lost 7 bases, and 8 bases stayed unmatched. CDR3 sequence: CASSPLGTSGSSNEQFF. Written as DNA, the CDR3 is TGTGCCAGCTCACCGCTAGGGACTAGCGGGAGCTCGAATGAGCAGTTCTTC.

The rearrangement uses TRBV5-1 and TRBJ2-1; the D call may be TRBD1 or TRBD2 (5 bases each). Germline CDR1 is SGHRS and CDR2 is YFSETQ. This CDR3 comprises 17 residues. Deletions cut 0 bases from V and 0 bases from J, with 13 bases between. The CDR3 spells CASSLASAGSSYNEQFF. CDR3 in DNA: TGCGCCAGCAGCTTGGCCTCAGCAGGGAGCTCCTACAATGAGCAGTTCTTC. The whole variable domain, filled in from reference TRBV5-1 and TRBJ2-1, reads KAGVTQTPRYLIKTRGQQVTLSCSPISGHRSVSWYQQTPGQGLQFLFEYFSETQRNKGNFPGRFSGRQFSNSRSEMNVSTLELGDSALYLCASSLASAGSSYNEQFFGPGTRLTVL.

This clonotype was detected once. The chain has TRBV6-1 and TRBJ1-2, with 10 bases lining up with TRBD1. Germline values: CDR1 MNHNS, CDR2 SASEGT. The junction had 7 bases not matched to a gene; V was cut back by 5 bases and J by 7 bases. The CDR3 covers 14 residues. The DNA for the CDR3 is TGTGCCAGCAGTAGAGACAGGGGGCGGCTTGGCTACACCTTC. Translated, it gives CASSRDRGRLGYTF.

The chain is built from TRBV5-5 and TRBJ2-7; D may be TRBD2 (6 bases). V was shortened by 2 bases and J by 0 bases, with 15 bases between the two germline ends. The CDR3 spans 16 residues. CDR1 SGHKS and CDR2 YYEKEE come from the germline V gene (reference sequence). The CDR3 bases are TGTGCCAGCAGCTTTATCGGGCGGGGTAACTCCTACGAGCAGTACTTC. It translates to CASSFIGRGNSYEQYF. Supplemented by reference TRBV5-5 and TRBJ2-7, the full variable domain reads DAGVTQSPTHLIKTRGQQVTLRCSPISGHKSVSWYQQVLGQGPQFIFQYYEKEERGRGNFPDRFSARQFPNYSSELNVNALLLGDSALYLCASSFIGRGNSYEQYFGPGTRLTVT.

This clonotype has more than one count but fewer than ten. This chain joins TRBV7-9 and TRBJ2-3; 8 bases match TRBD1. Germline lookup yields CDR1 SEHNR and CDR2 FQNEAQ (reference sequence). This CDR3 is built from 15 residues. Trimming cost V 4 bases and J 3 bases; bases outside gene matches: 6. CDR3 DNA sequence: TGTGCCAGCAGCTCAGTTACAGGGGGAACAGATACGCAGTATTTT. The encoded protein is CASSSVTGGTDTQYF.

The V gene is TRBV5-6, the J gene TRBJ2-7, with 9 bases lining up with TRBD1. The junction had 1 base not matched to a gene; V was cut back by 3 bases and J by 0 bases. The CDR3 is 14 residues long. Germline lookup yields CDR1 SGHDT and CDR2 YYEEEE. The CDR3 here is CASSWDRASYEQYF. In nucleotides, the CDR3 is TGTGCCAGCAGCTGGGACAGGGCCTCCTACGAGCAGTACTTC.

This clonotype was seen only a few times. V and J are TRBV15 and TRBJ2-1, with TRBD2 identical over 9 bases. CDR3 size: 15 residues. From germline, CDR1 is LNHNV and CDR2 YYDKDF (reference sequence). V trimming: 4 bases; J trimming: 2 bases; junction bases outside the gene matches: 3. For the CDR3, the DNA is TGTGCCACCAGCATAGGACTAGCGACCTACAATGAGCAGTTCTTC. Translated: CATSIGLATYNEQFF.